The 16 T cell receptor beta chains given below trace back to one sample, sequenced in a study of tumor-infiltrating lymphocytes in oesophageal squamous cell carcinoma. Using its own MiXCR run on the PCR reads, TCRdb lists one record per CDR3 protein. The sample shows more than 3,000 distinct CDR3 sequences, 16% of them seen only once. What was sequenced was esophageal tumor tissue. These receptors came from a male donor with esophageal squamous cell carcinoma.

This clonotype was recorded at least ten times. Likely a read error: the CDR3 ends without its conserved phenylalanine or tryptophan. It is unclear where the CDR3 begins or ends on the DNA, so no DNA is shown, and the CDR3 is as TCRdb lists it. This rearrangement joins TRBV11-2 to TRBJ2-7; the table assigns TRBD1, which was not confirmed against the DNA. Germline assignment: CDR1 SGHAT and CDR2 FQNNGV. The CDR3 contains 16 residues when both ends are counted. The CDR3 region is CASSLVGHNYGYTFGS.

Judged by abundance, this clonotype is medium-sized. The V gene is TRBV7-2, the J gene TRBJ1-4, with D tentatively TRBD1 (5 bases). This CDR3 is built from 16 residues. Trimming left V 5 bases short and J 7 bases short, with 20 bases between. In germline, CDR1 is SGHTA, CDR2 FQGNSA. The CDR3 region has the DNA TGTGCCAGCAGCCCAGGGCCGTCCGGATGGAGTGAAAAACTGTTTTTT. This translates into CASSPGPSGWSEKLFF.

This clonotype was seen repeatedly, ten times or more. This chain links TRBV11-1 with TRBJ2-7; tentative D call: TRBD2 (5 bases). The CDR3 covers 14 residues. The ends were cut back, 2 bases at V and 0 bases at J, with 8 bases in the middle. Germline CDR1 reads SGHAT; CDR2 reads FQDESV (reference sequence). CDR3 DNA sequence: TGTGCCAGCAGCTTAATTGGGAGCTCCTACGAGCAGTACTTC. Amino acid sequence: CASSLIGSSYEQYF.

Judged by abundance, this clonotype is medium-sized (0.01 to 0.1%). The chain recombines TRBV7-9 with TRBJ1-1, with D unclear. V was pared by 4 bases and J by 0 bases, with 6 bases between. Germline V gene lookup returns CDR1 SEHNR and CDR2 FQNEAQ (reference sequence). This CDR3 has 13 residues. CDR3 coding DNA: TGTGCCAGCAGCTGGTACATGAACACTGAAGCTTTCTTT. It specifies CASSWYMNTEAFF.

This clonotype was counted ten times or more. In nucleotides, the CDR3 is TGTGCCAGCAGTTTTTTGGGTAGCTATAATTCACCCCTCCACTTT. Its translation: CASSFLGSYNSPLHF. The chain has TRBV12-3 or TRBV12-4 and TRBJ1-6; D is unresolved. CDR3 length: 15 amino acids. Between the trimmed V and J ends, which lost 3 bases and 3 bases, there was a span of 9 bases.

On this clonotype: This likely comes from a read error, as the CDR3 has no conserved phenylalanine or tryptophan at its end. Because the CDR3's place on the DNA is in doubt, the DNA is left out and the CDR3 is given as listed by TCRdb. The chain is built from TRBV6-2 or TRBV6-3 and TRBJ2-7; whether TRBD1, the table's D call, matches the DNA was not checked. The CDR3 numbers 17 amino acids, ends counted. From germline, CDR1 is MNHEY and CDR2 SVGEGT. The CDR3 loop is CASSIPGTGGAGYTFGS.

This clonotype is medium-sized in the sample. V is TRBV10-2 and J is TRBJ2-5, with a weak D call TRBD2 (5 bases). Germline values: CDR1 WSHSY, CDR2 SAAADI. This CDR3 region has 12 residues. Between the trimmed V and J ends, which lost 0 bases and 7 bases, there was a span of 6 bases. The CDR3 DNA is TGCGCCAGCAGTGAGTCACGGGGGACCCAGTACTTC. It encodes CASSESRGTQYF.

The chain recombines TRBV3-1 with TRBJ2-5, with 12 bases aligning to TRBD2. Per the germline V gene, CDR1 is LGHDT and CDR2 is YNNKEL (reference sequence). After removal of 2 bases from V and 13 bases from J, the junction contained 5 bases not matched to a gene. The CDR3 runs 13 residues. The DNA for the CDR3 is TGTGCCAGCAGCCAAACCCTAGCGGGGGGGTTGTACTTC. It specifies CASSQTLAGGLYF.

As concerns this clonotype: This CDR3 fails to terminate in the conserved phenylalanine or tryptophan, so it likely reflects a read error. No DNA is shown, since the ends of the CDR3 on it are uncertain; the CDR3 is the one TCRdb lists. This sequence joins TRBV6-4 and TRBJ2-3; TRBD1, the table's D call, lacks a check against the DNA. The CDR3 has 18 residues if both end residues are counted. Germline V CDR1 and CDR2: MRHNA, SNTAGT. This CDR3 is CASSYRILDSLYGYTFGS.

In its sample, this clonotype was seen many times. The chain carries TRBV10-3 and TRBJ1-2; D not resolved. This CDR3 is 11 amino acids long. V was pared by 6 bases and J by 4 bases, with 6 bases between. Germline lookup yields CDR1 ENHRY and CDR2 SYGVKD. CDR3 loop: CAIRSIYGYTF. The CDR3 region has the DNA TGTGCCATCAGATCCATCTATGGCTACACCTTC.

This clonotype is classed as medium-sized. This sequence may be a read error, since a much larger clone differs from it by one base. The chain employs TRBV7-2 and TRBJ2-1; no clear D gene. The J call may be mistaken, given a closer DNA end match to TRBJ2-7. Looked up from germline, CDR1 is SGHTA and CDR2 is FQGNSA. The CDR3 totals 11 residues. The CDR3 DNA reads as TGTGCCAGCAGCTTAGTCAATGAGCAGTACTTC. This gives the protein CASSLVNEQYF.

This clonotype has at least ten counts. This chain uses TRBV12-3 or TRBV12-4 with TRBJ2-1, with 7 bases lining up with TRBD2. Losses at the gene ends were 6 bases for V and 4 bases for J; bases not matched to a gene: 3. The CDR3 runs 13 residues. The CDR3 spells CASREAGYNEQFF. The CDR3 DNA reads TGTGCCAGCAGAGAAGCGGGGTACAATGAGCAGTTCTTC.

This clonotype has just a few counts. The chain joins TRBV18 to TRBJ1-1; no clear D. Germline loops: CDR1 KGHSH, CDR2 LQKENI. Trimming pared 3 bases from V and 0 bases from J, leaving 14 bases between. The CDR3 is 16 amino acids. CDR3 nucleotides: TGTGCCAGCTCACCTTTTCGGGTCTGGGTGAACACTGAAGCTTTCTTT. Translation gives CASSPFRVWVNTEAFF.

This clonotype turned up a few times. The rearrangement joins TRBV20-1 to TRBJ2-1, with D perhaps TRBD2 (6 bases). Near its end, the DNA agrees better with TRBJ2-7, so the J call may be wrong. Germline V gene data show CDR1 as DFQATT and CDR2 as SNEGSKA (reference sequence). There are 15 residues in the CDR3. The CDR3: CSADRDGGRSYEQYF. CDR3 nucleotide sequence: TGCAGTGCGGACCGGGACGGAGGGAGGTCCTACGAGCAGTACTTC.

The chain employs TRBV2 and TRBJ2-7; D uncertain. Between the trimmed V and J ends, which lost 5 bases and 7 bases, there was a span of 9 bases. Germline lookup yields CDR1 SNHLY and CDR2 FYNNEI. This CDR3 is 11 amino acids long. The CDR3 reads CASSPNNEQYF. The CDR3 coding sequence is TGTGCCAGCAGTCCGAACAATGAGCAGTACTTC.

The chain combines TRBV10-3 with TRBJ2-2; D possibly matches TRBD1 or TRBD2 (6 bases each). This CDR3 spans 13 amino acids. From germline, CDR1 is ENHRY and CDR2 SYGVKD. Between the trimmed V and J ends, which lost 11 bases and 4 bases, there was a span of 14 bases. The CDR3 DNA sequence: TGTGCCGTCATAAGGGGGGCCACCGGGGAGCTGTTTTTT. Translation: CAVIRGATGELFF.